This TCR beta chain comes out of a study of shared clonotypes between healthy human individuals (dated by TCRdb to the early 2020s). For the wider study: A couple of women and three men aged 18 to 49 years were included in the cohort. The study deeply sequenced blood TCR repertoires of about 5 healthy adults to estimate repertoire size and the extent of clonotype sharing between individuals. Between about 0.8 and 9 billion PBMCs per donor were obtained by leukapheresis. For each donor, three plates each were used for CD4 naive and CD4 memory, two plates were used for CD8 naive, and one plate was used for CD8 memory. To increase sequencing depth and limit assay-specific biases, different laboratories used diverse techniques to prepare libraries and sequence TCR repertoires. The research as a whole found: Estimated clonotype richness was generally larger for naive than for memory subsets. Pairwise subsampling indicated that sequencing depth was expected to affect the degree of clonotype sharing among donors. Only blood was sampled, and tissue TCR repertoires likely differ from those in blood. About 4.5% of naive CD4, 3.5% of naive CD8, about 2.5% of memory CD4, and more than 0.35% of memory CD8 clonotypes were shared across a few donors. Incomplete sequencing was indicated by rarefaction of sorted-subset datasets, despite the large sequencing depth. Clonotypes shared by all four sorted-subset donors showed higher generation probabilities than non-shared clonotypes. The small number of donors limited the genetic and exposure-history diversity represented.

Using the deep immunoSEQ assay, multiplex PCR amplified TCR CDR3 regions from genomic DNA. For each cell subset, the extracted genomic DNA was distributed evenly across all wells of several immunoSEQ 96-well plates, and each plate served as one replicate. For sorted subsets, around 200 ng genomic DNA, equal to tens of thousands of T cell genomes, was loaded into each replicate PCR. Purified libraries were measured with a Qubit 3.0 fluorometer, size-checked on a Bioanalyzer 2100, and measured again with the KAPA Library Quantification kit. Each immunoSEQ 96-well plate was sequenced on its own single-read 150-cycle Illumina NextSeq 550 flow cell. The authors' pipeline ran thus. Because the immunoSEQ output included only junctional sequences and no quality scores, the filtering could not be the same as the filtering used for full-length reads. To assign V/J genes and CDR3, sequences were annotated using PyIR, a Python wrapper for IgBLAST v1.9, with IMGT germline references. Reads with weak V/J assignments (E-value above 1e-6), missing CDR3, stop codons, out-of-frame junctions, or ambiguous translated residues were removed. V3J clonotypes were defined as sequences sharing the same inferred V gene, J gene, and CDR3 amino acid sequence. Percentage overlap between repertoires was calculated by dividing the number of shared unique clonotypes by the size of the smaller repertoire. Richness of each repertoire was evaluated using RTK rarefaction, the Chao1 estimator, and Recon v2.1 estimates of unobserved clonotypes. Generation probabilities were computed with OLGA for all TCRbeta clonotypes obtained by the gDNA method from several donors. TCRdb limited this immuneACCESS table to in-frame rearrangements with V and J called. A share of clones is missing; checked studies link under half to unresolved V genes, and the rest is unexplained. The V and J calls and clone size were taken over from that table, and D and trimming were inferred from the DNA. The sample includes some 2,000,000 clones, with just under 95% observed a single time. Clones ranked in the top ten supply about 1.1% of the sample.

For the CD8 naive samples, CD45RO-negative cells were positively selected for CCR7, yielding a CD45RA+CCR7+ population from which TemRA cells were excluded. Healthy HIV-negative adults with no recently reported acute infections or vaccinations were included as donors. All donors were Caucasian adults living in Nashville, Tennessee, USA. Blood was collected by leukapheresis, and PBMCs were isolated by Ficoll-Histopaque density gradient centrifugation and then cryopreserved in liquid nitrogen vapor phase. Analytical flow cytometry was used to check the purity and quantity of each magnetically sorted T cell population. Genomic DNA was isolated from every sorted fraction and measured by UV absorbance on a Nanodrop 2000c. V loses 4 bases, J loses 3 bases, and the germline ends lie 13 bases apart. The CDR3 has 14 amino acids, counting the end cysteine and phenylalanine. Only the CDR3 DNA is retained, 42 bases long and in frame from the first base. CDR1 and CDR2, looked up from the germline V gene (reference sequence), are PRHDT and FYEKMQ.

On this clone itself: Its target antigen remains unknown. No base qualities exist here, and no much larger clone lies one base off it.

This receptor was obtained from a man aged 18-30 years in good health. The sample consisted of naive CD8+ T cells sorted from blood. Explained via the paper, the cell subset or site label denotes: CD45RA+CCR7+. The chain is encoded by TRBV13 joined to TRBJ2-7, with the D gene uncertain. The DNA is as follows: TGTGCCAGCAGCTCCTTCCCGGGCCTCTACGAGCAGTACTTC. Its protein is CASSSFPGLYEQYF.